Presented here are 3 T cell receptor beta chains from one specimen sequenced in a study of metastatic and nonmetastatic thyroid tumors. No patient received treatment before thyroid surgery. TCRdb redid the clone calls on the PCR reads using MiXCR. The table records 20,000 to 30,000 clones, 15% of them present only once. The sequenced sample was blood. These receptors were taken from a female donor with papillary thyroid cancer or a benign thyroid nodule (not recorded which). Some clones in this sample may be carry-over from other donors' samples.

This clone was seen only a few times. A much larger clone differs by one base, so this may be a read error. This chain uses TRBV5-4 with TRBJ1-6, with D possibly being TRBD1 (5 bases). Germline values: CDR1 SGHNT, CDR2 YYREEE (reference sequence). The CDR3 extends over 15 amino acids. The ends were cut back, 3 bases at V and 10 bases at J, with 17 bases in the middle. CDR3 nucleotide sequence: TGTGCCAGCAGCTCGGGGGGAAGCCATGGGTCACCCCTCCACTTT. Its translation: CASSSGGSHGSPLHF.

This clone was counted many times. This chain joins TRBV7-9 and TRBJ2-7; D is perhaps TRBD1 (5 bases). The V gene's germline CDR1 is SEHNR and CDR2 FQNEAQ (reference sequence). The CDR3 is 14 residues long. With 5 bases removed from V and 0 bases from J, the gap between germline ends came to 11 bases. Written as DNA, the CDR3 is TGTGCCAGCAGCCTTCAGGGTTTCTCCTACGAGCAGTACTTC. Encoded protein: CASSLQGFSYEQYF.

Sample share makes this clone medium-sized (0.01 to 0.1%). This rearrangement joins TRBV28 to TRBJ2-1, with D uncertain. Trimming removed 5 bases at V and 5 bases at J, with 16 bases between. Germline loops: CDR1 MDHEN, CDR2 SYDVKM. The CDR3 runs 15 residues. The CDR3 DNA follows: TGTGCCAGCAGTCAAGGCCTAGTGGCGGACAATGAGCAGTTCTTC. As protein: CASSQGLVADNEQFF.